This TCR beta chain was observed in a study of blood T cell repertoires in COVID-19 (dated by TCRdb to 2020 to 2022). Notes on the research overall: The collaborator samples originated in the United States, Italy and Spain and spanned the acute and convalescent phases of COVID-19. Where available, HLA class I and class II types were obtained from metadata supplied by the sample provider rather than from assay-based typing. The repertoires were released in a freely available public database meant as a resource for research on the immune response to SARS-CoV-2. The prospective study material was composed of cDNA or gDNA derived from T cells, B-cell-depleted T cells, or PBMCs. Sample metadata almost always included a de-identified subject ID, COVID-19 status, age in years and sex. Subjects who had been exposed to COVID-19, were actively infected with it, or had recovered from it provided the deeply sampled blood TCRbeta repertoires that made up the dataset. Samples came from the ongoing ImmuneRACE study (first 160 participants) plus 1,254 subjects from 6 global collaborators.

Trimming removed 0 bases from V and 12 bases from J, leaving 11 bases between the germline ends. CDR1 and CDR2 (GTSNPN, SVGIG) derive from the germline V gene (reference sequence). The CDR3 measures 12 amino acids from cysteine to phenylalanine. The DNA shown is the 36-base CDR3, in frame from base 1. What the authors observed across the whole study: How much clinical and demographic metadata was included differed by source and by participant, and the metadata was provided uncurated.

This clone was recorded only once. The specificity of this receptor is unknown. No much larger clone exists at a distance of one base, and base qualities are not known. TCRbeta CDR3 regions were amplified from genomic DNA by means of the immunoSEQ Assay, a bias-controlled multiplex PCR. Per the authors' processing: Within the assay, amplification of reference gene primers was used to estimate how many nucleated cells each sample contained. To quantify the absolute abundance of each unique TCRbeta CDR3 rearrangement, sequence reads were collapsed and filtered. For each sample, productive Simpson clonality was calculated as the square root of Simpson's diversity index across productive rearrangements. TCRdb mirrors the immuneACCESS table, restricted to in-frame sequences. Some clones are absent from its copies; in checked studies, under half trace to an unresolved V gene, and the reason for the others is unknown. V and J calls and clone size follow that table, whereas D and trimming were derived from the DNA. In this sample the table shows roughly 300,000 clones, approximately 85% of which occur a single time. The ten largest clones represent 6% to 9% of the sample.

Whole blood was collected in K2EDTA tubes by collaborating institutions according to the institutions' own protocols. Collaborator samples were shipped for TCRbeta analysis as frozen whole blood, isolated PBMCs, or DNA extracted from either sample type. The clonotype comes from a human donor in a cohort sampled during active COVID-19. The sample comprised peripheral blood. The sequence joins TRBV30 to TRBJ1-4; D gene: possibly TRBD1, on 5 matching bases. CDR3 loop: CAWSVTTVELFF. The DNA is TGTGCCTGGAGTGTTACGACAGTAGAACTGTTTTTT.